These 9 T cell receptor beta chains were sequenced from one sample in a study of vaccination and CD4 T cells after COVID-19. The Oncomine TCR Beta short-read assay was applied to DNA of cultured CD4+ T cells. TCRdb passed the PCR reads through MiXCR, listing each CDR3 protein once. The table lists over 10,000 distinct CDR3 sequences, around half of them singletons. The treatment: 10-day PBMC culture with coronavirus spike peptide pools or control peptides (ViraFEST assay). Their specific antigens are unknown. Sequencing was done on a sample of CD4+ T cells from blood, cultured in vitro. These TCRs come from a human donor who had recovered from COVID-19.

The rearrangement links TRBV19 to TRBJ1-2; D remains ambiguous. The CDR3 is 14 residues long. The germline gives CDR1 LNHDA, CDR2 SQIVND (reference sequence). Trimming pared 1 base from V and 3 bases from J, leaving 9 bases between. The CDR3 nucleotides read TGTGCCAGTAGTATAGGCGTCAGAGACTATGGCTACACCTTC. Its translation: CASSIGVRDYGYTF.

This chain uses TRBV10-3 with TRBJ2-2; 7 bases fit TRBD1. Germline values: CDR1 ENHRY, CDR2 SYGVKD. The CDR3 length is 14 residues. The V and J ends lost 10 bases and 2 bases, in that order; junction bases with no gene match: 7. CDR3 in amino acids: CATFTGVNTGELFF. For the CDR3, the DNA is TGTGCCACCTTTACAGGGGTCAACACCGGGGAGCTGTTTTTT.

The rearrangement joins TRBV10-3 to TRBJ2-3; D might be TRBD2 (5 bases). Trimming took 5 bases from V and 2 from J, leaving 8 bases between them. This CDR3 comprises 13 residues. From germline, CDR1 is ENHRY and CDR2 SYGVKD. CDR3 in amino acids: CAISKDSTDTQYF. As DNA, the CDR3 is TGTGCCATCAGTAAGGACTCCACAGATACGCAGTATTTT.

The chain is built from TRBV20-1 and TRBJ2-1; 12 nucleotides line up with TRBD2. The V gene's germline CDR1 is DFQATT and CDR2 SNEGSKA (reference sequence). The CDR3 runs to 14 residues. Trimming took 0 bases from V and 9 from J; bases not matched to a gene: 3. The CDR3 reads CSARDPSGGAEQFF. CDR3 nucleotides: TGCAGTGCTAGAGATCCTAGCGGGGGGGCTGAGCAGTTCTTC.

This sequence joins TRBV11-3 and TRBJ1-1; D not certain. Germline V lookup: CDR1 SGHNT, CDR2 YENEEA. Trimming stripped 1 base from V and 6 bases from J, with 9 bases between. The CDR3 spans 13 residues. The CDR3, as DNA: TGTGCCAGCAGCTTAGTTTCCCCGGCTGAAGCTTTCTTT. It yields the protein CASSLVSPAEAFF.

This sequence joins TRBV6-1 and TRBJ1-3; TRBD1 might be the D (5 bases). The V end lost 9 bases, the J end lost 0 bases, and 21 bases lay between the germline ends. CDR1 is MNHNS and CDR2 is SASEGT in the germline V gene. The CDR3 length is 17 residues. For the CDR3, the DNA is TGTGCCAGTAACAAAGCCGGGGCGGGGAGCTCTGGAAACACCATATATTTT. Protein: CASNKAGAGSSGNTIYF.

This clonotype came up once. This chain connects TRBV18 to TRBJ1-1; 9 positions agree with TRBD1. CDR3 length equals 14 residues. Germline values: CDR1 KGHSH, CDR2 LQKENI. With 2 bases clipped from V and 3 bases from J, the junction kept 1 base outside the gene matches. In DNA, the CDR3 is TGTGCCAGCTCACCAGACAGGGGGGACACTGAAGCTTTCTTT. Its protein is CASSPDRGDTEAFF.

This clonotype appeared a few times. This chain links TRBV5-4 with TRBJ2-7; TRBD1 agrees at 7 bases. The CDR3 is 15 residues long. V trimming: 4 bases; J trimming: 5 bases; junction bases outside the gene matches: 12. CDR1 and CDR2 (germline): SGHNT, YYREEE (reference sequence). CDR3 protein: CASSRPGQSYHEQYF. As DNA, the CDR3 is TGTGCCAGCAGCAGACCGGGACAGTCATACCACGAGCAGTACTTC.

The chain uses TRBV15 and TRBJ2-7; tentatively, D is TRBD1 (5 bases). The CDR3 is 15 amino acids. V shed 5 bases and J shed 0 bases, with 14 bases lying between them. The germline CDR1 and CDR2 sequences are LNHNV and YYDKDF (reference sequence). In DNA, the CDR3 is TGTGCCACCAGCCGACAGACAACGAGCTCCTACGAGCAGTACTTC. Protein product: CATSRQTTSSYEQYF.